This TCR beta chain stems from a study of blood T cells in healthy people across ages. The use of a sample-barcoded 5' primer and a J-beta primer mix characterized a second PCR of roughly 7 to 12 cycles. TCRdb used MiXCR to reprocess the 5' RACE reads, holding one entry per CDR3 protein. Of hundreds of thousands of distinct CDR3 sequences detected, roughly 21% appear once; the ten largest clones hold 3% to 4.5%. This clonotype was detected a few times. Germline CDR1 is MDHEN and CDR2 is SYDVKM. V gave up 1 base and J gave up 5 bases, with 11 bases separating them. This CDR3 spans 14 amino acids. Sample: blood. The TCR comes from a man aged 65 to 79 in good health. The chain couples TRBV28 to TRBJ2-5; the D is unclear. CDR3 sequence: CASSLYHGRETQYF. The CDR3 DNA reads as TGTGCCAGCAGTTTATATCACGGGCGGGAGACCCAGTACTTC.